The clone carrying this TCR beta chain has only a few counts. The antigen is unknown. Using RNA transcripts as the source, TCR beta CDR3 regions were amplified. HTBI primers were employed in a first-round RT-PCR of the TCR CDR3. TCRdb passed the multiplex PCR reads through MiXCR, listing each CDR3 protein once. The sample carries 690,000 or so distinct CDR3 sequences, roughly a sixth recorded once. This sample was included in a study of T cells in Graves' hyperthyroidism and ophthalmopathy. Study-wide results and caveats: Ophthalmopathy and stable hyperthyroidism were told apart by a 13 V-J model.

The sample comprised blood. This TCR was sampled from a woman in her forties or fifties with Graves' hyperthyroidism that later progressed to Graves' ophthalmopathy.

CDR3: CASSEQGGVQPQHF. The CDR3 DNA reads TGTGCCAGCAGTGAACAGGGGGGCGTTCAGCCCCAGCATTTT. The chain has TRBV6-1 and TRBJ1-5, with 7 bases aligning to TRBD1. The CDR3 consists of 14 residues. Losses at the gene ends were 2 bases for V and 6 bases for J; bases not matched to a gene: 4. Germline lookup yields CDR1 MNHNS and CDR2 SASEGT.